Below, one T cell receptor (beta chain) is given with its context. Its antigen is undetermined. The source of the sample is a study of CD8 T cells in ankylosing spondylitis. Study-level findings and limits: Previous work reported some of these motif variants in the synovial fluid and blood of reactive arthritis. Within peripheral blood, clones linked to disease were CD8+ and relatively rare.

Per germline, CDR1 MDHEN and CDR2 SYDVKM. The CDR3 has 16 residues. The V and J ends lost 4 bases and 5 bases, in that order; junction bases with no gene match: 13. TCRdb itself ran the 5' RACE reads through MiXCR, one entry per CDR3 protein. Here the sample spans almost 45,000 distinct CDR3 sequences, 9.5% to 11% being singletons. The sample was blood, either unsorted or a sorted T cell fraction (not recorded which). The sequence derives from a male donor with ankylosing spondylitis or in good health (not recorded which). V gene TRBV28 combines with J gene TRBJ2-7, with 8 bases fitting TRBD1. CDR3 in amino acids: CASSSRRTGFFDEQYF. The CDR3, as DNA: TGTGCCAGCAGTTCACGAAGGACAGGGTTTTTTGACGAGCAGTACTTC.